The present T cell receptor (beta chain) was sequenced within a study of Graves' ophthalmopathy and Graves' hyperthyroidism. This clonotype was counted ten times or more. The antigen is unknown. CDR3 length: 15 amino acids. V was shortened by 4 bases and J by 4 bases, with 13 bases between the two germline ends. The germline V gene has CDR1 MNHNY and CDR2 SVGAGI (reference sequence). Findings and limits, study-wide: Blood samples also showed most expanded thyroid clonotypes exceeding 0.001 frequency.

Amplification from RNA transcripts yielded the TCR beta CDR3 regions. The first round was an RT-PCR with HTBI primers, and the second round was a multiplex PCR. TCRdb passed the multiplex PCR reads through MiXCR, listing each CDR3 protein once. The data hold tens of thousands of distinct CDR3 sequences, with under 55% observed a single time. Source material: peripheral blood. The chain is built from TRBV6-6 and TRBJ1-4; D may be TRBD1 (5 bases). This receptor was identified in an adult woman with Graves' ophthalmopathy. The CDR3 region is CASSSAGQFNEKLFF. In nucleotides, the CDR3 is TGTGCCAGCAGTTCCGCAGGGCAGTTTAATGAAAAACTGTTTTTT.